This T cell receptor beta chain was captured by sequencing in a study of blood T cell repertoires in COVID-19. Study as a whole: PBMCs, B-cell-depleted T cells, or T cells were the source of the cDNA or gDNA that made up the material.

Original processing notes: Reference gene primer amplification yielded estimated nucleated cell counts. Measured with immunoSEQ multiplex PCR; TCRdb has only the in-frame clones, and not every one. That table furnishes V, J and clone size, whereas the DNA furnished D and trimming. The sample includes about 22,000 clones, approximately 88% of them seen just once. Germline V CDR1 and CDR2: SGHRS, YFSETQ. V lost 4 bases to trimming and J lost 2 bases; unmatched junction nucleotides: 12. This CDR3 has 17 residues. Sequencing input: peripheral blood. This sequence joins TRBV5-1 and TRBJ2-3; 8 nucleotides align to TRBD2. This clonotype was sampled from a man older than 75 with active or convalescent COVID-19. CDR3 residues: CASSPGRAGGLTDTQYF. In DNA form, the CDR3 reads TGCGCCAGCAGCCCGGGGCGTGCGGGGGGACTCACAGATACGCAGTATTTT.